Here is one T cell receptor (beta chain) with its context. This specimen comes from a study of blood T cell repertoires in COVID-19. Repertoires were generated with immunoSEQ multiplex PCR, while TCRdb's copy carries only in-frame clones and drops some. The table lists more than 250,000 clones, over 75% of them singletons. V lost 1 base to trimming and J lost 10 bases; unmatched junction nucleotides: 5. CDR3 length: 14 amino acids. The germline V gene encodes CDR1 SGHNT and CDR2 YYREEE (reference sequence). The rearrangement uses TRBV5-4 and TRBJ2-1, with TRBD2 matching 10 bases. Sequencing was performed on peripheral blood. This TCR came from a man between 45 and 60 years old with active or convalescent COVID-19. In nucleotides, the CDR3 is TGTGCCAGCAGCTTGAAGCGGGGGGGTTACGAGCAGTTCTTC. Protein: CASSLKRGGYEQFF.